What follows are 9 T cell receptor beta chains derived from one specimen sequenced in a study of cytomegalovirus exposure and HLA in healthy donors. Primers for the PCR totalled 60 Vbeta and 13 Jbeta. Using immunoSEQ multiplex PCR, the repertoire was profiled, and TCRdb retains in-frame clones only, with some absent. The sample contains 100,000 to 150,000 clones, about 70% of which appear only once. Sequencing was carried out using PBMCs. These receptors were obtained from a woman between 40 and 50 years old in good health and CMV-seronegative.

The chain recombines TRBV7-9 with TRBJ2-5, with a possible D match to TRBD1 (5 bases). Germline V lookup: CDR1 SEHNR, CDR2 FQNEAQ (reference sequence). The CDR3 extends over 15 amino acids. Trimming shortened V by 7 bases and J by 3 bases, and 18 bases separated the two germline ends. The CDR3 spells CASTKGSAVEETQYF. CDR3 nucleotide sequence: TGTGCCAGCACTAAGGGGTCGGCAGTTGAAGAGACCCAGTACTTC.

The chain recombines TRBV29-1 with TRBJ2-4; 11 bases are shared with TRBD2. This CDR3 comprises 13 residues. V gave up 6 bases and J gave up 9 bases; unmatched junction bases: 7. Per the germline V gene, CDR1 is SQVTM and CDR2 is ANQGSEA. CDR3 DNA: TGCAGCGTGCTTACTAGCGGGAGCGCCATTCAGTACTTC. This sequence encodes CSVLTSGSAIQYF. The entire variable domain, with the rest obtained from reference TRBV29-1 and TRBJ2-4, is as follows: SAVISQKPSRDICQRGTSLTIQCQVDSQVTMMFWYRQQPGQSLTLIATANQGSEATYESGFVIDKFPISRPNLTFSTLTVSNMSPEDSSIYLCSVLTSGSAIQYFGAGTRLSVL.

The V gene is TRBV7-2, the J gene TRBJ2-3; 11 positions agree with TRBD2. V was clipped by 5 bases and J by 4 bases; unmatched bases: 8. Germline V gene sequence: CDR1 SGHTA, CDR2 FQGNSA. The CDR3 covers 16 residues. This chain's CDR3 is CASSETSGGLADTQYF. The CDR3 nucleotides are TGTGCCAGCAGCGAAACTAGCGGGGGTTTAGCAGATACGCAGTATTTT. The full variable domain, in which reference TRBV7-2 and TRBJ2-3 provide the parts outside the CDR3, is GAGVSQSPSNKVTEKGKDVELRCDPISGHTALYWYRQSLGQGLEFLIYFQGNSAPDKSGLPSDRFSAERTGGSVSTLTIQRTQQEDSAVYLCASSETSGGLADTQYFGPGTRLTVL.

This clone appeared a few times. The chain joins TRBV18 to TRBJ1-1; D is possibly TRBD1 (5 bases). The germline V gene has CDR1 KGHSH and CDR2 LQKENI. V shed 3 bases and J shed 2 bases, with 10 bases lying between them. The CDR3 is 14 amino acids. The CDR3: CASSPTDSNTEAFF. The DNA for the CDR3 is TGTGCCAGCTCACCGACCGACAGTAACACTGAAGCTTTCTTT.

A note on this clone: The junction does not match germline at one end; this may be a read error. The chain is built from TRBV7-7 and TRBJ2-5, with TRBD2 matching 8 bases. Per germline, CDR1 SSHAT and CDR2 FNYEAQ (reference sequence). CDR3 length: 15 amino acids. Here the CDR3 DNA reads TGTGCTAGCAGCCCCCTCCGAGCGGGAGTGGAGACCCAGTACTTC. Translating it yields CASSPLRAGVETQYF.

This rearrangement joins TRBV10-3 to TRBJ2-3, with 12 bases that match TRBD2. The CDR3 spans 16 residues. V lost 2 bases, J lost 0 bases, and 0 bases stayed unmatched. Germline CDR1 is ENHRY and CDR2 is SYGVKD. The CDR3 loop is CAISEGTSGSTDTQYF. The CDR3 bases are TGTGCCATCAGTGAGGGGACTAGCGGGAGCACAGATACGCAGTATTTT.

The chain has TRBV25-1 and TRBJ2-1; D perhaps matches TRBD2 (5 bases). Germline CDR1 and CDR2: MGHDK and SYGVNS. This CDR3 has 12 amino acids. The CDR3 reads CAVLAGHNEQFF. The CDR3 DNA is TGTGCTGTTCTGGCGGGCCACAATGAGCAGTTCTTC.

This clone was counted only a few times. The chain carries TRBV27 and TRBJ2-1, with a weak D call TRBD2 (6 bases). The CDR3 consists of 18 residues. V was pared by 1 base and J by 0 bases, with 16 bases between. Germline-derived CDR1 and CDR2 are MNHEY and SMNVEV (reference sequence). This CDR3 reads CASSLYPQRVSSYNEQFF. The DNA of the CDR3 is TGTGCCAGCAGTTTATACCCCCAGCGGGTATCCTCCTACAATGAGCAGTTCTTC.

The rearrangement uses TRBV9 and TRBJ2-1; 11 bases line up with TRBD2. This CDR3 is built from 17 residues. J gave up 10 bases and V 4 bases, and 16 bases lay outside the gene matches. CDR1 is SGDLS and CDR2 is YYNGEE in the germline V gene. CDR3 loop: CASSQRPQTSGSREQFF. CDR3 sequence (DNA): TGTGCCAGCAGCCAAAGGCCCCAAACTAGCGGGAGTAGAGAGCAGTTCTTC.